A selection of T cell receptor beta chains follows, all from one sample in a study of cytotoxic CD8 clonotypes in ibrutinib-treated CLL. Produced via immunoSEQ multiplex PCR; TCRdb's table is partial and in-frame only. The sample has almost 250,000 clones; 70% are singletons. This specimen consisted of PBMCs, obtained after 24 months of ibrutinib treatment. These receptors were taken from a human donor with chronic lymphocytic leukemia. The conserved cysteine and the conserved F or W are not part of the CDR3 here. Fields, in order: J gene, V gene, CDR3 length, CDR3 protein.

TRBJ1-1 TRBV29-1 11 SVKRSGDTEAF
TRBJ2-7 TRBV6-5 11 ASTILAGGEQY
TRBJ2-4 TRBV18 11 ASSPSPGDIQY
TRBJ2-7 TRBV7-9 10 ASSLTSYEQY
TRBJ1-1 TRBV28 11 ASVGEGRTEAF
TRBJ2-1 TRBV27 13 ASSGVLAGNNEQF
TRBJ2-7 TRBV5-4 12 ASSPDRPSYEQY
TRBJ2-1 TRBV18 13 ASSQRPSGDNEQF
TRBJ2-2 TRBV30 13 AWTSGLLGAGELF
TRBJ2-3 TRBV4-2 15 ASSQDPGGSKTDTQY
TRBJ2-2 TRBV19 12 ASSMTGFGGELF
TRBJ2-5 TRBV28 12 ASRLYRDQETQY
TRBJ2-7 TRBV25-1 12 ASSVAGANHEQY
TRBJ1-5 TRBV6-1 13 ASSEEGIGHQPQH
TRBJ2-7 TRBV30 13 AWTLTSGSSFEQY
TRBJ2-6 TRBV15 11 ATTPSGANVLT
TRBJ2-6 TRBV7-6 13 ASSLAVSGANVLT
TRBJ2-3 TRBV9 13 ASSPRVRLPDTQY
TRBJ1-2 TRBV4-1 9 ATRRGDGYT
TRBJ2-2 TRBV19 13 ATALAGGNTGELF
TRBJ2-1 TRBV14 15 ASSPPFGAGGDNEQF
TRBJ1-5 TRBV18 13 ASSPQGDNNQPQH
TRBJ2-7 TRBV11-2 11 ASSLVGGFEQY
TRBJ2-7 TRBV6-6 12 ASRSDRVRVEQY
TRBJ2-3 TRBV7-9 13 ASSLVGARTDTQY
TRBJ2-7 TRBV15 14 ATSKERGISAYEQY